This is a list of T cell receptor beta chains from one sample in a study of CD8+CD57+ T cells in acquired aplastic anemia. MiXCR, applied by TCRdb to the reads, yields one record per CDR3 protein. The data show approximately 200,000 distinct CDR3 sequences, approximately 52% seen once. The sample taken for sequencing was sorted CD4+, CD8+, or CD8+CD57+ T cells (not recorded which) from PBMCs. The receptors stem from a human donor in good health, serving as a control. CDR3s include the opening cysteine and the closing phenylalanine or tryptophan. Fields, in order: V gene, clone size, J gene, D gene, CDR3 protein, CDR3 DNA. D genes are given only for firm matches. The size entry is marked missing in some rows and otherwise reads once, few, many or a size class.

V gene: TRBV20-1; clone size: NA; J gene: TRBJ2-5; D gene: TRBD2; CDR3 protein: CSARERGVEVTQYF; CDR3 DNA: TGCAGTGCTAGAGAGCGGGGGGTGGAGGTGACCCAGTACTTC
V gene: TRBV20-1; clone size: many; J gene: TRBJ1-5; D gene: NA; CDR3 protein: CSARQAQTIRRNQPQHF; CDR3 DNA: TGCAGTGCTAGACAAGCTCAGACAATTCGGAGAAATCAGCCCCAGCATTTT
V gene: TRBV7-2; clone size: NA; J gene: TRBJ2-7; D gene: NA; CDR3 protein: CASSLARGGYEQYF; CDR3 DNA: TGTGCCAGCAGCTTAGCTAGGGGGGGCTACGAGCAGTACTTC
V gene: TRBV30; clone size: NA; J gene: TRBJ2-7; D gene: NA; CDR3 protein: CARSFKAGHEQHF; CDR3 DNA: TGTGCCCGGAGCTTTAAGGCGGGACACGAGCAGCACTTC
V gene: TRBV24-1; clone size: NA; J gene: TRBJ2-5; D gene: TRBD2; CDR3 protein: CATSGGLAVFETQYF; CDR3 DNA: TGTGCCACCAGTGGGGGACTAGCGGTGTTCGAGACCCAGTACTTC
V gene: TRBV28; clone size: many; J gene: TRBJ2-7; D gene: TRBD2; CDR3 protein: CASSLPLAAFSEQYF; CDR3 DNA: TGTGCCAGCAGTTTACCGCTAGCGGCGTTCTCCGAGCAGTACTTC
V gene: TRBV6-2/TRBV6-3; clone size: many; J gene: TRBJ2-1; D gene: NA; CDR3 protein: CASSYSGRTEQFF; CDR3 DNA: TGTGCCAGCAGTTACTCGGGTCGTACTGAGCAGTTCTTC
V gene: TRBV4-3; clone size: NA; J gene: TRBJ1-6; D gene: NA; CDR3 protein: CASSQGFVASSPLHF; CDR3 DNA: TGCGCCAGCAGCCAAGGTTTTGTTGCCTCCTCACCCCTCCACTTT
V gene: TRBV19; clone size: NA; J gene: TRBJ2-3; D gene: NA; CDR3 protein: CASSIGGTPTDTQYF; CDR3 DNA: TGTGCCAGTAGTATAGGGGGCACCCCCACAGATACGCAGTATTTT
V gene: TRBV6-2/TRBV6-3; clone size: few; J gene: TRBJ1-5; D gene: NA; CDR3 protein: CASSYRFGGTSYSNQPQHF; CDR3 DNA: TGTGCCAGCAGTTACCGCTTTGGGGGGACCTCCTATAGCAATCAGCCCCAGCATTTT
V gene: TRBV25-1; clone size: many; J gene: TRBJ1-6; D gene: NA; CDR3 protein: CASSELGINSPLHF; CDR3 DNA: TGTGCCAGCAGTGAATTGGGGATTAATTCACCCCTCCACTTT
V gene: TRBV12-3/TRBV12-4; clone size: once; J gene: TRBJ1-2; D gene: NA; CDR3 protein: CASSFGIQGHYGYTF; CDR3 DNA: TGTGCCAGCAGTTTTGGAATACAGGGCCACTATGGCTACACCTTC
V gene: TRBV7-2; clone size: many; J gene: TRBJ2-7; D gene: NA; CDR3 protein: CASSIVGVALGPNPYEQYF; CDR3 DNA: TGTGCCAGCAGCATTGTCGGGGTAGCGTTGGGGCCAAATCCCTACGAGCAGTACTTC